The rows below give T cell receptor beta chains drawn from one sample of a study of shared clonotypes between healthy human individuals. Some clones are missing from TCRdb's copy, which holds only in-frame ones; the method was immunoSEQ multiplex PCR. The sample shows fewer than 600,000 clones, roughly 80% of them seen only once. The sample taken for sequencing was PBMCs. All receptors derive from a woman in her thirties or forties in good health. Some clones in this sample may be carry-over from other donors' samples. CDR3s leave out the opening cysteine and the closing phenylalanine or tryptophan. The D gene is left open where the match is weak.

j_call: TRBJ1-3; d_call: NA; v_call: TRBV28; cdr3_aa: ASSPPGNTIY
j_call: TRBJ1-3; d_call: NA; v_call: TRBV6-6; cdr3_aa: ASSRQEGGNTIY
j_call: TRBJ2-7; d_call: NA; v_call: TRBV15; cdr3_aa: ATSRGGGALSHEQY
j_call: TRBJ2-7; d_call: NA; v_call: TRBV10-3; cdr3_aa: AISESRDSRV
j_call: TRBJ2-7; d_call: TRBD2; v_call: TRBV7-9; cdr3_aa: ASSLSRLAATSYEQY
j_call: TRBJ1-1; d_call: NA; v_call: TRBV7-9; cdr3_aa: ASSLGENLNTEAF
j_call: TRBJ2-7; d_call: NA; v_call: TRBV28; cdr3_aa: ASSLANYEQY
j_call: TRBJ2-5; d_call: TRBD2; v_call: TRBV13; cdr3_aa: ASSFPKQPGLAGVGEETQY
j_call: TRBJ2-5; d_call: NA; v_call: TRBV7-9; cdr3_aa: ASSFIVRGETQY
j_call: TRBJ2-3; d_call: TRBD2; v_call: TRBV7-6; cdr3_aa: ASSLDSWGGTDTQY
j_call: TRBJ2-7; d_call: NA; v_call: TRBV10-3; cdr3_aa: AISESVVQY
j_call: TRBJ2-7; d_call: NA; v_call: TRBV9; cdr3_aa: ASGNRESGEQY
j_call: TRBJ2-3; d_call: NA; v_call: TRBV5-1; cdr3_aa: ASSLKLRALPDTQY
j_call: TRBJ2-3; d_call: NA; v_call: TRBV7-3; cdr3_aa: ASSPSRRSTDTQY
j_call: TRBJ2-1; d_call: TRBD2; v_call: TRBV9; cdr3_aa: ASSVLAGGIHEQF
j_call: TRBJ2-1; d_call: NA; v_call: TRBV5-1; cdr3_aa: ASSLDWQNEQF
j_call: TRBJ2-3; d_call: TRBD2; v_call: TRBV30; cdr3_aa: ACISGGGTDTQY
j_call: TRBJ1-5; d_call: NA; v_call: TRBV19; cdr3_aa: ASSIDGGQPQH
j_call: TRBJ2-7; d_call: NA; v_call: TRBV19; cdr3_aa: ASSIDLLGAGTFYEQY
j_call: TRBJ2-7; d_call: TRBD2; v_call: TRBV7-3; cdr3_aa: ASSTNRPSGSSYEQY
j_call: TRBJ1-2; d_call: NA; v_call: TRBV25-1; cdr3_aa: ASSEAGGYT
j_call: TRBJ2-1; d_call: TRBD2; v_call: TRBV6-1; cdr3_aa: ASSETLAGGNEQF
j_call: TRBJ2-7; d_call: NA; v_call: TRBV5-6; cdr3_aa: ASSLDPRRGHEQY
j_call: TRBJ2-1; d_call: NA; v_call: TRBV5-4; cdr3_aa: ASSLDGNEQF
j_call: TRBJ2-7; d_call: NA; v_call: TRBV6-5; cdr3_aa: ASRAAGTLSYEQY
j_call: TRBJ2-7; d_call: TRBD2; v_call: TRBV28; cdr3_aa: ASTQAGVSREQY
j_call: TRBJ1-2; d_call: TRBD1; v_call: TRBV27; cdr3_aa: ASSFQGQHYGYT
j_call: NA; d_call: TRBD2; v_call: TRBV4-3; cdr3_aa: ASSQTPGGEGYEQY
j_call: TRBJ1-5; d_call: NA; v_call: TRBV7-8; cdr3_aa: ASSSGVSQPQH
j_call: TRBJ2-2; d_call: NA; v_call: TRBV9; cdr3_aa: ASSADSGASGELF
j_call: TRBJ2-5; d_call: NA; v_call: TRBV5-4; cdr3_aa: ASSPDQTIGEETQY
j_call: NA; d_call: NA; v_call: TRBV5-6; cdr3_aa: ASSYQQGPYEQY
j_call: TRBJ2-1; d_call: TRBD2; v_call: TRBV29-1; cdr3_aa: SGLNLAGGPGEQF